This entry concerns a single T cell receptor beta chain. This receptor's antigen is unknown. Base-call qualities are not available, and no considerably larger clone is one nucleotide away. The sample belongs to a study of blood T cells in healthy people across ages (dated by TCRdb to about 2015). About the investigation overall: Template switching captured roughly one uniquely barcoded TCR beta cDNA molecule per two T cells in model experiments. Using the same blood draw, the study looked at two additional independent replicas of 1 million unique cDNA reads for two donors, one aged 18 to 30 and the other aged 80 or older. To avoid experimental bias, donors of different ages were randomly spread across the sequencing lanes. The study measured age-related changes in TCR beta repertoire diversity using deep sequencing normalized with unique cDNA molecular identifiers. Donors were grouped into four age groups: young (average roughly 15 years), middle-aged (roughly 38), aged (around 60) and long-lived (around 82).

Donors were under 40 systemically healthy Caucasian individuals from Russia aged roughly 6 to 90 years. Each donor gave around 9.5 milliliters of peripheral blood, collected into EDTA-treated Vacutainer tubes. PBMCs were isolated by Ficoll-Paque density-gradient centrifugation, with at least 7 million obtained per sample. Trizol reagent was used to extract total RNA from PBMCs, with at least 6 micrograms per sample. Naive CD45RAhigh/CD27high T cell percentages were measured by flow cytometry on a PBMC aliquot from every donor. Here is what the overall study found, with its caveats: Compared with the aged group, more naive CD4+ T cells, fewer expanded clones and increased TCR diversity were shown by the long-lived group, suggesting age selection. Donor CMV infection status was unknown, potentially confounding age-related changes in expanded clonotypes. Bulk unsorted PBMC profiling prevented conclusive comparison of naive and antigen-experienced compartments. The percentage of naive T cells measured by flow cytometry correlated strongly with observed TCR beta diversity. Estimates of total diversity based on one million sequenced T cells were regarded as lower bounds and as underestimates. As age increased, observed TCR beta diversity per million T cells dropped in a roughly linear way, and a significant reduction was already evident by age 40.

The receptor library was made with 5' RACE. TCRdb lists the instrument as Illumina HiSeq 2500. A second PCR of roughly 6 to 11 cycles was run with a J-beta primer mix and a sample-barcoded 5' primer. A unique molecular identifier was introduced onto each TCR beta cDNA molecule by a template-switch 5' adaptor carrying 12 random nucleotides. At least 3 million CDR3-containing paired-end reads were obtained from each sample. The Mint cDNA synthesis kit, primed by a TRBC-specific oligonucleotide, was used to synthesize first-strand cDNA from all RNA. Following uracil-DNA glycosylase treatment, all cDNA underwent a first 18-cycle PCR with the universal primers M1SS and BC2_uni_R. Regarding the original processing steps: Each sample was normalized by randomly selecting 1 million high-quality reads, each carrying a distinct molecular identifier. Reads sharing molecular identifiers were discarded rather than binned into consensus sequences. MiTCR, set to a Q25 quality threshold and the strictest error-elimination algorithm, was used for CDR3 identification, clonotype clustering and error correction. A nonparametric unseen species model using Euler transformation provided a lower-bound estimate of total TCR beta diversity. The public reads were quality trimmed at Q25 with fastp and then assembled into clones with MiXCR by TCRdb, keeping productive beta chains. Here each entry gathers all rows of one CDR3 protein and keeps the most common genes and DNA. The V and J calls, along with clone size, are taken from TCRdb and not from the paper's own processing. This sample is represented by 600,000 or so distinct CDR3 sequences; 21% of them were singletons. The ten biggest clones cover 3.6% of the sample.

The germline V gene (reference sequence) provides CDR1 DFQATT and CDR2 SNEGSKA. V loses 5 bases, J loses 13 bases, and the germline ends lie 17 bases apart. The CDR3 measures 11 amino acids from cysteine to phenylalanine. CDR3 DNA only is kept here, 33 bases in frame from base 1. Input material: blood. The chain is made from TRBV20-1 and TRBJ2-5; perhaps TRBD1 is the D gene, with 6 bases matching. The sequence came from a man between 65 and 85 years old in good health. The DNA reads TGCAGTGCTCGGCTCCGGGACAAAGTGTACTTC. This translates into CSARLRDKVYF.